This T cell receptor beta chain was captured by sequencing in a study of blood T cells in healthy people across ages. Per germline, CDR1 SNHLY and CDR2 FYNNEI. After removal of 6 bases from V and 5 bases from J, the junction contained 10 bases not matched to a gene. CDR3 size: 15 residues. A second PCR of roughly 7 to 11 cycles used a sample-barcoded 5' primer and a J-beta primer mix. TCRdb passed the 5' RACE reads through MiXCR, listing each CDR3 protein once. The data hold about 1.4 million distinct CDR3 sequences, with 59% observed a single time. Sequenced material: blood. The TCR sequence derives from a man between 18 and 35 years old in good health. The chain has TRBV2 and TRBJ1-5, with 7 positions matching TRBD1. This CDR3 reads CASRFDREGDQPQHF. The CDR3 coding sequence is TGTGCCAGCAGGTTCGACAGGGAAGGGGATCAGCCCCAGCATTTT.